This TCR beta chain is drawn from a study of T cell responses to AZD1222 COVID-19 vaccine. The assay was immunoSEQ multiplex PCR, and TCRdb's table has in-frame clones only and misses some. The table includes about 86,000 clones, around 90% detected once. Study-level results: With two AZD1222 doses given, Spike-specific TCR breadth and depth both rose.

This clone has a single count. As yet, its antigen is unknown. V shed 5 bases and J shed 7 bases, with 10 bases lying between them. Looked up from germline, CDR1 is SGHDT and CDR2 is YYEEEE. CDR3 length: 11 amino acids. The chain carries TRBV5-6 and TRBJ2-7; D perhaps matches TRBD1 (6 bases). The specimen was peripheral blood, collected on day 0 of AZD1222 vaccination. This TCR derives from an adult in good health. The CDR3 bases are TGTGCCAGCAGGTATCAGGGGGAGCAGTACTTC. Translating it yields CASRYQGEQYF.